Below are 27 T cell receptor beta chains sequenced from a single sample in a study of CD8+ T cells in alopecia areata. It was cDNA, reverse transcribed from extracted RNA, that served as the sequencing template. TCRdb's table, derived via immunoSEQ multiplex PCR, lists solely in-frame clones and lacks some. The sample contains approximately 200,000 clones, less than 50% of which appear only once. Treatment: oral pan-JAK inhibitor, 5-10 mg twice daily. The sequencing here drew on CD4+ T cells sorted from blood, taken at roughly week 36, from a patient treated with tofacitinib. These receptors came from a human donor with alopecia areata.

Here the CDR3 DNA reads TGTGCCAGCTCACCACCGACTAGCGGGAATCAAGAGACCCAGTACTTC. Protein: CASSPPTSGNQETQYF. The V gene is TRBV18, the J gene TRBJ2-5; 11 nucleotides line up with TRBD2. This CDR3 region has 16 residues. With V trimmed by 0 bases and J by 2 bases, 2 bases remained unmatched. Germline V CDR1 and CDR2: KGHSH, LQKENI.

This clone was seen just once. This chain links TRBV6-1 with TRBJ2-1, with 11 bases matching TRBD2. The length of the CDR3 is 14 residues. Germline V lookup: CDR1 MNHNS, CDR2 SASEGT. The trim removed 9 bases at V and 9 bases at J, leaving 10 bases unmatched. CDR3 in amino acids: CASTTSGSKGEQFF. In nucleotides, the CDR3 is TGTGCCAGTACAACTAGCGGGAGTAAGGGTGAGCAGTTCTTC.

V and J are TRBV30 and TRBJ1-5; D unclear. CDR3 size: 13 residues. Germline loops: CDR1 GTSNPN, CDR2 SVGIG (reference sequence). Trimming stripped 1 base from V and 3 bases from J, with 7 bases between. The CDR3 sequence is CAWSDSANQPQHF. Here the CDR3 DNA reads TGTGCCTGGAGTGACAGTGCCAATCAGCCCCAGCATTTT.

This chain joins TRBV27 and TRBJ2-7, with 10 bases identical to TRBD1. V dropped 11 bases and J dropped 5; count of bases not matched to a gene: 9. Germline V gene sequence: CDR1 MNHEY, CDR2 SMNVEV (reference sequence). The CDR3 covers 13 residues. The CDR3 sequence is CASEGQGKHEQYF. CDR3 in DNA: TGTGCCTCGGAGGGACAGGGGAAACACGAGCAGTACTTC.

The V call is TRBV11-2, the J call TRBJ2-7; D unclear. CDR3 size: 11 residues. V was shortened by 3 bases and J by 3 bases, with 3 bases between the two germline ends. CDR1 SGHAT and CDR2 FQNNGV come from the germline V gene. The DNA of the CDR3 is TGTGCCAGCAGCTTCCACTACGAGCAGTACTTC. It translates to CASSFHYEQYF.

V gene TRBV28 combines with J gene TRBJ2-5, with D perhaps matching TRBD2 (5 bases). This CDR3 region has 13 residues. Germline loops: CDR1 MDHEN, CDR2 SYDVKM. Trimming took 4 bases from V and 5 from J, leaving 11 bases between them. CDR3 DNA: TGTGCCAGCAGTTCCGGGGAGAGGGAGACCCAGTACTTC. Residues: CASSSGERETQYF.

Turning to this clone: A read error may account for a junction end that differs from germline. The V and J genes are TRBV7-7 and TRBJ1-4; perhaps TRBD1 as D (6 bases). CDR1 is SSHAT and CDR2 is FNYEAQ in the germline V gene (reference sequence). CDR3 length: 13 residues. The CDR3 bases are TGTGCTAGCAGCTTAGCGGAGGGGGGAAAACTGTTTTTT. Translation gives CASSLAEGGKLFF.

This sequence joins TRBV30 and TRBJ2-5, with D perhaps matching TRBD2 (6 bases). This CDR3 spans 13 amino acids. Germline CDR1 reads GTSNPN; CDR2 reads SVGIG (reference sequence). The V gene lost 5 bases and the J gene lost 5 bases, with 15 bases spanning the gap. The CDR3 sequence is CAWARGVSETQYF. In DNA form, the CDR3 reads TGTGCCTGGGCCCGCGGGGTCTCGGAGACCCAGTACTTC.

There are a few counts of this clone. Other DNA sequences of this sample code for an identical CDR3. V usage is TRBV27 and J usage is TRBJ2-7; no clear D. V was trimmed by 2 bases and J by 0 bases, leaving 8 bases between them. There are 14 residues in the CDR3. Germline V gives CDR1 MNHEY, CDR2 SMNVEV (reference sequence). Here the CDR3 DNA reads TGTGCCAGCAGTTTAAGCCTTCTCTCCTACGAGCAGTACTTC. Amino acid sequence: CASSLSLLSYEQYF.

V gene TRBV6-6 combines with J gene TRBJ2-3; D is perhaps TRBD2 (6 bases). This CDR3 comprises 14 residues. V was cut by 0 bases and J by 3 bases, with 7 bases left in between. Looked up from germline, CDR1 is MNHNY and CDR2 is SVGAGI (reference sequence). This CDR3 is CASSYSGGTDTQYF. CDR3 nucleotide sequence: TGTGCCAGCAGTTACTCGGGAGGAACAGATACGCAGTATTTT.

This clone is a singleton in its sample. The rearrangement joins TRBV5-1 to TRBJ2-5; 12 bases fit TRBD2. V shed 4 bases, J shed 1 base, and the junction held 5 bases outside the gene matches. The CDR3 loop spans 16 amino acids. Germline V gene sequence: CDR1 SGHRS, CDR2 YFSETQ. CDR3: CASSPGLAGTQETQYF. CDR3 in DNA: TGCGCCAGCAGCCCAGGACTAGCGGGGACCCAAGAGACCCAGTACTTC.

For this clone: The missing conserved phenylalanine or tryptophan at the end of this CDR3 makes a read error likely. It is unclear where the CDR3 begins or ends on the DNA, so no DNA is shown, and the CDR3 is as TCRdb lists it. The chain uses TRBV15 and TRBJ2-3; the D call TRBD1 from the table was never checked on the DNA. Ends included, the CDR3 has 12 residues. Germline loops: CDR1 LNHNV, CDR2 YYDKDF (reference sequence). This CDR3 is CATSRDVRTGLN.

The V and J genes are TRBV6-5 and TRBJ2-7; D is unclear. Between the trimmed V and J ends, which lost 6 bases and 5 bases, there was a span of 14 bases. Germline CDR1 and CDR2: MNHEY and SVGAGI. This CDR3 is 13 amino acids long. CDR3 nucleotides: TGTGCCAGCAGCCCGCCCAGTTCGAACGAGCAGTACTTC. Residues: CASSPPSSNEQYF.

As regards this clone: This same CDR3 is encoded by further DNA sequences in the sample. V and J are TRBV15 and TRBJ1-5; D unresolved. Germline CDR1 LNHNV, CDR2 YYDKDF (reference sequence). The CDR3 is made up of 12 amino acids. Trimming shortened V by 5 bases and J by 5 bases, and 7 bases separated the two germline ends. This chain's CDR3 is CATSRGDQPQHF. In nucleotides, the CDR3 is TGTGCCACCAGCCGAGGAGATCAGCCCCAGCATTTT. Combining the CDR3 with reference TRBV15 and TRBJ1-5 gives the whole variable domain DAMVIQNPRYQVTQFGKPVTLSCSQTLNHNVMYWYQQKSSQAPKLLFHYYDKDFNNEADTPDNFQSRRPNTSFCFLDIRSPGLGDTAMYLCATSRGDQPQHFGDGTRLSIL.

This chain uses TRBV5-1 with TRBJ1-5; D remains ambiguous. Germline loops: CDR1 SGHRS, CDR2 YFSETQ. Trimming removed 4 bases from V and 1 base from J, with 9 bases in between. The CDR3 covers 14 residues. CDR3 nucleotides: TGCGCCAGCAGCCCTGGATCGAGCAATCAGCCCCAGCATTTT. Protein product: CASSPGSSNQPQHF.

To note about this clone: One end of the junction does not line up with germline, which may come from a read error. The chain carries TRBV20-1 and TRBJ2-7; D is ambiguous. Germline loops: CDR1 DFQATT, CDR2 SNEGSKA (reference sequence). There are 9 residues in the CDR3. CDR3 amino acids: CSAGDEQYF. CDR3 DNA: TGCAGTGCTGGAGACGAGCAGTACTTC.

A note on this clone: Additional DNA sequences in this sample encode the identical CDR3. This chain links TRBV7-9 with TRBJ1-2; possibly TRBD1 for D (5 bases). V dropped 1 base and J dropped 8 bases, with 14 bases sitting between them. This CDR3 contains 14 residues. Germline V CDR1 and CDR2: SEHNR, FQNEAQ (reference sequence). CDR3 sequence: CASSLGQGSGGYTF. The CDR3, as DNA: TGTGCCAGCAGCTTAGGGCAGGGAAGTGGAGGCTACACCTTC.

The V call is TRBV25-1, the J call TRBJ2-5; D remains ambiguous. Germline CDR1 is MGHDK and CDR2 is SYGVNS. Trimming pared 3 bases from V and 7 bases from J, leaving 6 bases between. The CDR3 contains 11 residues. DNA of the CDR3: TGTGCCAGCAGTGACAGGTTGACCCAGTACTTC. Residues: CASSDRLTQYF. The whole variable domain, filled in from reference TRBV25-1 and TRBJ2-5, reads EADIYQTPRYLVIGTGKKITLECSQTMGHDKMYWYQQDPGMELHLIHYSYGVNSTEKGDLSSESTVSRIRTEHFPLTLESARPSHTSQYLCASSDRLTQYFGPGTRLLVL.

The V gene is TRBV7-9, the J gene TRBJ2-3; TRBD1 aligns across 8 bases. Per germline, CDR1 SEHNR and CDR2 FQNEAQ (reference sequence). The length of the CDR3 is 17 residues. The V segment lost 5 bases and the J segment 8 bases; nucleotides outside the gene matches: 18. The CDR3 sequence is CASSPGTGSGIHATQYF. The CDR3 nucleotides are TGTGCCAGCAGCCCAGGGACAGGTTCGGGAATCCACGCTACGCAGTATTTT.

V usage is TRBV7-2 and J usage is TRBJ2-7; 8 bases are a match to TRBD2. Germline lookup yields CDR1 SGHTA and CDR2 FQGNSA. Trimming took 5 bases from V and 6 from J; bases not matched to a gene: 9. The CDR3 covers 14 residues. CDR3 nucleotides: TGTGCCAGCAGCGAACCGGGACTAGTTCTCGAGCAGTACTTC. This codes for CASSEPGLVLEQYF.

For this clone: This sample includes further DNA sequences coding for the same CDR3. The rearrangement uses TRBV18 and TRBJ1-2, with a possible D match to TRBD1 (6 bases). The CDR3 has 13 residues. V lost 3 bases to trimming and J lost 2 bases, with 7 bases between them. In germline, CDR1 is KGHSH, CDR2 LQKENI. This chain's CDR3 is CASSPQGNYGYTF. The CDR3 nucleotides are TGTGCCAGCTCACCTCAGGGGAACTATGGCTACACCTTC.

V is TRBV7-9 and J is TRBJ2-5, with D perhaps TRBD1 or TRBD2 (5 bases each). CDR1 is SEHNR, CDR2 FQNEAQ, per germline (reference sequence). The CDR3 runs 15 residues. V was clipped by 1 base and J by 7 bases, with 16 bases between them. CDR3 protein: CASSLGDRSSGTQYF. The CDR3 nucleotides read TGTGCCAGCAGCTTAGGGGACCGATCATCGGGGACCCAGTACTTC.

The table lists this clone with a few counts. V usage is TRBV23-1 and J usage is TRBJ2-1; no firm D call. TRBV23-1 is labeled an ORF, and its function is uncertain. The CDR3 length is 13 residues. V was trimmed by 0 bases and J by 10 bases, leaving 10 bases between them. DNA of the CDR3: TGCGCCAGCAGTCAATCGGTCAAGATGGAGCAGTTCTTC. Its protein is CASSQSVKMEQFF.

This clone was recorded a few times. The DNA for the CDR3 is TGTGCCAGCAGCCAAGACGAGCGTGGAACAGATACGCAGTATTTT. This gives the protein CASSQDERGTDTQYF. V and J are TRBV4-2 and TRBJ2-3; no clear D gene. V was trimmed by 0 bases and J by 3 bases, leaving 10 bases between them. Germline CDR1 and CDR2: LGHNA and YNFKEQ. The CDR3 sequence is 15 residues long.

The chain joins TRBV7-3 to TRBJ2-1; D not resolved. The V end lost 5 bases, the J end lost 7 bases, and 12 bases lay between the germline ends. Germline V gene data show CDR1 as SGHTA and CDR2 as FQGTGA. This CDR3 spans 13 amino acids. The chain's CDR3 is CASSPIVSNEQFF. CDR3 in DNA: TGTGCCAGCAGCCCGATAGTGTCTAATGAGCAGTTCTTC.

The sample holds a few counts of this clone. The chain has TRBV5-1 and TRBJ2-1, with 13 bases aligning to TRBD2. V lost 2 bases, J lost 1 base, and 6 bases stayed unmatched. CDR3 length: 18 amino acids. The germline V gene has CDR1 SGHRS and CDR2 YFSETQ. The CDR3 loop reads CASSLALGLAGSYNEQFF. CDR3 sequence (DNA): TGCGCCAGCAGCTTAGCTTTGGGACTAGCGGGGTCCTACAATGAGCAGTTCTTC.

This chain uses TRBV30 with TRBJ1-1; D is unresolved. V shed 0 bases and J shed 4 bases, with 9 bases lying between them. The CDR3 runs 13 residues. The germline V gene has CDR1 GTSNPN and CDR2 SVGIG (reference sequence). The CDR3, as DNA: TGTGCCTGGAGTGTCCCAGTCGGCACTGAAGCTTTCTTT. It yields the protein CAWSVPVGTEAFF.